These 16 T cell receptor beta chains were all obtained from the same sample, sequenced in a study of neurological immune-mediated disorders. MiXCR, run by TCRdb on the 5' RACE reads, gives a single entry per CDR3 protein. The profile covers roughly 70,000 distinct CDR3 sequences, with 5.2% appearing a single time and around 2.8% taken by the ten largest. Material: PBMCs. These receptors all come from a woman in her 30s with multiple sclerosis.

In this sample, this clonotype turned up a few times. The genes are TRBV5-6 and TRBJ2-4; D is unclear. The CDR3 has 20 residues. Per germline, CDR1 SGHDT and CDR2 YYEEEE. V was cut by 4 bases and J by 0 bases, with 26 bases left in between. The CDR3 DNA reads as TGTGCCAGCAGCCCCGCGGCGCACCGCATATATCAGCTAGCCAAAAACATTCAGTACTTC. It yields the protein CASSPAAHRIYQLAKNIQYF.

This clonotype was counted ten times or more. CDR3 nucleotides: TGTGCCAGCAGTTTTATAGGCAGCAATCAGCCCCAGCATTTT. Translating gives CASSFIGSNQPQHF. The V call is TRBV28, the J call TRBJ1-5; D is unresolved. V was shortened by 3 bases and J by 1 base, with 7 bases between the two germline ends. The V gene's germline CDR1 is MDHEN and CDR2 SYDVKM. The CDR3 is made up of 14 amino acids.

This clonotype was seen ten or more times. The V and J genes are TRBV5-1 and TRBJ2-2; D is perhaps TRBD1 (5 bases). Trimming took off 0 bases at V and 1 base at J, with 7 bases between the two ends. From germline, CDR1 is SGHRS and CDR2 YFSETQ. The CDR3 totals 15 residues. CDR3 in DNA: TGCGCCAGCAGCTTGGTTCAGGGGAACACCGGGGAGCTGTTTTTT. As protein: CASSLVQGNTGELFF.

This clonotype was counted at least ten times. V gene TRBV28 combines with J gene TRBJ2-5; no clear D gene. V lost 3 bases and J 9 bases, leaving 8 bases between the germline ends. The CDR3 is 11 residues long. Germline CDR1 MDHEN, CDR2 SYDVKM. CDR3 sequence (DNA): TGTGCCAGCAGTTTTAAGTCAGCCCAGTACTTC. It is translated as CASSFKSAQYF.

At least ten counts were recorded for this clonotype. The chain recombines TRBV15 with TRBJ1-5, with D unresolved. The V end lost 3 bases, the J end lost 3 bases, and 9 bases lay between the germline ends. Germline V gene data show CDR1 as LNHNV and CDR2 as YYDKDF (reference sequence). The CDR3 extends over 14 amino acids. This CDR3 is CATSSGLNNQPQHF. CDR3 sequence (DNA): TGTGCCACCAGCAGCGGACTTAACAATCAGCCCCAGCATTTT.

This clonotype was detected only a few times. This chain connects TRBV5-5 to TRBJ2-7; D gene unclear. This CDR3 contains 13 residues. The germline gives CDR1 SGHKS, CDR2 YYEKEE (reference sequence). V lost 5 bases to trimming and J lost 7 bases, with 16 bases between them. The CDR3 region has the DNA TGTGCCAGCAGGGGTAAAGACGGCTGGGAGCAGTACTTC. This encodes CASRGKDGWEQYF.

This clonotype was seen at least ten times. The rearrangement uses TRBV20-1 and TRBJ2-7; 8 bases line up with TRBD2. The length of the CDR3 is 15 residues. The V and J ends lost 4 bases and 6 bases, in that order; junction bases with no gene match: 14. Germline V gives CDR1 DFQATT, CDR2 SNEGSKA (reference sequence). Here the CDR3 reads CSANGGLAGRGEQYF. CDR3 DNA sequence: TGCAGTGCTAATGGGGGGCTAGCGGGCCGGGGCGAGCAGTACTTC.

The table lists this clonotype with many counts. This chain connects TRBV4-1 to TRBJ2-5; D may be TRBD1 (6 bases). V lost 1 base and J lost 9, with 15 bases in between. The CDR3 runs to 14 residues. From germline, CDR1 is MGHRA and CDR2 YSYEKL. CDR3 loop: CASSQVGGRGSQYF. The CDR3 coding sequence is TGCGCCAGCAGCCAAGTCGGTGGAAGGGGGTCCCAGTACTTC.

This clonotype came up many times. This chain joins TRBV7-8 and TRBJ2-3, with 15 bases lining up with TRBD2. Germline CDR1 SGHVS, CDR2 FQNEAQ. J lost 4 bases, V lost 6 bases, and 11 bases had no gene match. There are 18 residues in the CDR3. Written as DNA, the CDR3 is TGTGCCAGCAGGATACAGAAAGGACTAGCGGGGGGGCCAGATACGCAGTATTTT. It specifies CASRIQKGLAGGPDTQYF.

This clonotype was detected a few times. A read error is possible here, since a much larger clone lies one base away. The genes are TRBV7-3 and TRBJ1-1, with D unresolved. The ends were cut back, 7 bases at V and 4 bases at J, with 13 bases in the middle. Germline assignment: CDR1 SGHTA and CDR2 FQGTGA. The CDR3 extends over 13 amino acids. The CDR3: CASTETKGTEAFF. The CDR3 nucleotides read TGTGCCAGCACCGAGACGAAGGGCACTGAAGCTTTCTTT.

Ten or more counts support this clonotype. The V call is TRBV12-3 or TRBV12-4, the J call TRBJ1-4, with D unclear. Trimming left V 4 bases short and J 4 bases short, with 13 bases between. This CDR3 has 15 residues. CDR3 DNA sequence: TGTGCCAGCAGTTCCACAACCAGGCTTAATGAAAAACTGTTTTTT. Its protein product is CASSSTTRLNEKLFF.

Turning to this clonotype: One end of the junction does not line up with germline, which may come from a read error. The genes are TRBV20-1 and TRBJ1-6, with a tentative D call TRBD1 (6 bases). There are 15 residues in the CDR3. Germline CDR1 is DFQATT and CDR2 is SNEGSKA (reference sequence). The CDR3: CSARKAGDYNSPLNF. The DNA of the CDR3 is TGCAGTGCTAGAAAAGCAGGGGACTATAATTCACCCCTCAACTTT.

The table lists this clonotype with many counts. The rearrangement uses TRBV4-1 and TRBJ2-1; D call uncertain. The CDR3 is 13 amino acids. Germline V gene lookup returns CDR1 MGHRA and CDR2 YSYEKL. Trimming took off 2 bases at V and 10 bases at J, with 12 bases between the two ends. In DNA, the CDR3 is TGCGCCAGCAGCCAATGGTTTGGATTAGAGCAGTTCTTC. It translates to CASSQWFGLEQFF.

The sample holds many counts of this clonotype. J is TRBJ2-6 and V is TRBV28; no definite D call. The CDR3 length is 13 residues. CDR1 is MDHEN, CDR2 SYDVKM, per germline. The germline V and J ends were trimmed by 5 bases and 2 bases, with 4 bases remaining between them. The CDR3, as DNA: TGTGCCAGCAGTGTACCTGGGGCCAACGTCCTGACTTTC. It specifies CASSVPGANVLTF.

This clonotype occurred many times. The chain couples TRBV7-9 to TRBJ2-1; the match to TRBD2 covers 11 bases. The germline V gene encodes CDR1 SEHNR and CDR2 FQNEAQ (reference sequence). CDR3 size: 15 residues. The J segment lost 9 bases and the V segment lost 6 bases, leaving 10 bases of the junction unmatched. The CDR3 DNA sequence: TGTGCCAGCAGTTACGGACTAGCGGGTATGAGTGAGCAGTTCTTC. This sequence encodes CASSYGLAGMSEQFF.

As concerns this clonotype: A read error may produce the germline difference seen at one junction end. The chain employs TRBV5-6 and TRBJ1-1; D not certain. The CDR3 consists of 15 residues. CDR1 is SGHDT, CDR2 YYEEEE, per germline. CDR3 sequence reads: CASSLRAGPNTESFF. CDR3 DNA sequence: TGTGCCAGCAGCTTGAGAGCGGGCCCCAACACTGAATCTTTCTTT.